What follows are 5 T cell receptor beta chains derived from one specimen sequenced in a study of OX40 agonist ivuxolimab in advanced cancers. Repertoires were generated with immunoSEQ multiplex PCR, while TCRdb's copy carries only in-frame clones and drops some. The table lists 35,000 to 55,000 clones, approximately 80% of them singletons. The sample was CD4+ or CD8+ T cells sorted from blood, taken in a trial of the OX40 agonist ivuxolimab. The receptors were gathered from an adult with an advanced solid tumor such as melanoma, head and neck, liver or kidney cancer.

The chain is built from TRBV30 and TRBJ2-7; maybe TRBD2 (6 bases). V was clipped by 0 bases and J by 3 bases, with 9 bases between them. The CDR3 is 13 amino acids. The germline V gene encodes CDR1 GTSNPN and CDR2 SVGIG (reference sequence). The CDR3 reads CAWSVRLGYEQYF. The DNA of the CDR3 is TGTGCCTGGAGTGTACGACTAGGCTACGAGCAGTACTTC.

V and J are TRBV6-1 and TRBJ1-1; D may be TRBD1 (5 bases). This CDR3 region has 15 residues. V was clipped by 3 bases and J by 0 bases, with 11 bases between them. Germline V gene lookup returns CDR1 MNHNS and CDR2 SASEGT. The CDR3, as DNA: TGTGCCAGCAGTGACCTCGGGACGGTGAACACTGAAGCTTTCTTT. Its translation is CASSDLGTVNTEAFF.

This clone is medium-sized (0.01 to 0.1%) in the sample. The chain joins TRBV4-1 to TRBJ2-5; maybe TRBD2 (6 bases). V lost 3 bases, J lost 2 bases, and 25 bases lay in between. CDR1 MGHRA and CDR2 YSYEKL come from the germline V gene. The CDR3 is made up of 19 amino acids. This CDR3 reads CASSHPGLRFGDGQETQYF. CDR3 nucleotides: TGCGCCAGCAGCCACCCGGGACTCCGATTCGGAGACGGGCAAGAGACCCAGTACTTC.

The chain recombines TRBV27 with TRBJ2-7, with unresolved D. The germline V gene encodes CDR1 MNHEY and CDR2 SMNVEV (reference sequence). Trimming took off 3 bases at V and 0 bases at J, with 9 bases between the two ends. The CDR3 covers 14 residues. Here the CDR3 DNA reads TGTGCCAGCAGTTTTATCTCCCGCTCCTACGAGCAGTACTTC. This codes for CASSFISRSYEQYF.

V and J are TRBV6-6 and TRBJ2-1; D is ambiguous. This CDR3 contains 16 residues. Germline V gives CDR1 MNHNY, CDR2 SVGAGI (reference sequence). Trimming took off 6 bases at V and 5 bases at J, with 20 bases between the two ends. The CDR3 DNA sequence: TGTGCCAGCAGCCTAATCGCCGGACCTCCTAACAATGAGCAGTTCTTC. Protein sequence: CASSLIAGPPNNEQFF.